Listed here are 5 T cell receptor beta chains from one sample, sequenced in a study of cytomegalovirus exposure and HLA in healthy donors. A multiplex PCR was run with 60 Vbeta primers and 13 Jbeta primers. The protocol was immunoSEQ multiplex PCR, while the TCRdb copy is restricted to in-frame clones and leaves out a portion. Among under 250,000 clones listed, approximately 85% were seen once. The sequenced sample was PBMCs. Receptor source: a woman aged 50 to 60 in good health and CMV-seronegative.

The chain joins TRBV2 to TRBJ2-1, with D tentatively TRBD2 (5 bases). This CDR3 has 15 amino acids. V lost 6 bases and J lost 4, with 16 bases in between. CDR1 SNHLY and CDR2 FYNNEI come from the germline V gene. CDR3: CASRDEGGLYNEQFF. CDR3 in DNA: TGTGCCAGCAGGGACGAGGGCGGGCTATACAATGAGCAGTTCTTC.

CDR3 nucleotides: TGTGCCAGCAGTTTATACGCAGTTACAACCACAGATACGCAGTATTTT. Translating gives CASSLYAVTTTDTQYF. V gene TRBV28 combines with J gene TRBJ2-3; D is unresolved. Trimming stripped 1 base from V and 2 bases from J, with 13 bases between. CDR1 is MDHEN and CDR2 is SYDVKM in the germline V gene. This CDR3 is 16 amino acids long. The whole variable domain, remainder taken from reference TRBV28 and TRBJ2-3, is DVKVTQSSRYLVKRTGEKVFLECVQDMDHENMFWYRQDPGLGLRLIYFSYDVKMKEKGDIPEGYSVSREKKERFSLILESASTNQTSMYLCASSLYAVTTTDTQYFGPGTRLTVL.

V and J are TRBV19 and TRBJ2-3, with 9 bases identical to TRBD1. The CDR3 extends over 16 amino acids. Germline assignment: CDR1 LNHDA and CDR2 SQIVND (reference sequence). J gave up 0 bases and V 4 bases, and 5 bases lay outside the gene matches. The CDR3 coding sequence is TGTGCCAGTAGTAGGGACAGGGCAGCTAGCACAGATACGCAGTATTTT. Protein sequence: CASSRDRAASTDTQYF.

The CDR3 DNA is TGTGCCAGCAGCGGGGACTACGGTCGCGGGCAGTACTTC. Protein: CASSGDYGRGQYF. The chain couples TRBV6-5 to TRBJ2-7, with TRBD2 identical over 7 bases. J lost 9 bases, V lost 6 bases, and 11 bases had no gene match. Germline-derived CDR1 and CDR2 are MNHEY and SVGAGI. The CDR3 runs 13 residues.

V is TRBV11-2 and J is TRBJ2-7; D is perhaps TRBD1 (5 bases). From germline, CDR1 is SGHAT and CDR2 FQNNGV. The CDR3 covers 12 residues. Trimming cost V 2 bases and J 3 bases, with 5 bases left between them. The CDR3 spells CASSLQGYEQYF. CDR3 bases: TGTGCCAGCAGCTTACAGGGCTACGAGCAGTACTTC. The full variable domain, completed using reference TRBV11-2 and TRBJ2-7, is EAGVAQSPRYKIIEKRQSVAFWCNPISGHATLYWYQQILGQGPKLLIQFQNNGVVDDSQLPKDRFSAERLKGVDSTLKIQPAKLEDSAVYLCASSLQGYEQYFGPGTRLTVT.